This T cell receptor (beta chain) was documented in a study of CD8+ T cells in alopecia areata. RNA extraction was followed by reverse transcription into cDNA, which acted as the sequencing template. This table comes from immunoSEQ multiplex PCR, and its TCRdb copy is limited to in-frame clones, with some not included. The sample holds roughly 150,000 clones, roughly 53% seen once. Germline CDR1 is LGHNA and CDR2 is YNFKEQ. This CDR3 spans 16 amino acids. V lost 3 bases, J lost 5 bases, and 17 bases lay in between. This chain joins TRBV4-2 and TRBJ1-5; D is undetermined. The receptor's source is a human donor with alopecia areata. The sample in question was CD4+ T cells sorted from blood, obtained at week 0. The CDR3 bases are TGTGCCAGCAGCCAGGCCGGGGAGCAGGACCATCAGCCCCAGCATTTT. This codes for CASSQAGEQDHQPQHF.